This TCR beta chain was identified during a study of T cell repertoires in cytomegalovirus infection. About the research overall: From public TCR beta signatures came an indication of both CMV infection and matching HLA type. Findings and caveats of the study: Cumulative frequency of public TCR beta families picked out carriers of CMV plus the relevant HLA. HLA-C-restricted CMV clonotypes gave the most frequent clonotype in two of eight donors.

TCRdb fed the reads into MiXCR, producing one record per CDR3 protein. The sample contains tens of thousands of distinct CDR3 sequences, 20% of which appear only once. Regarding this clonotype: No antigen is known for it.

From germline, CDR1 is ENHRY and CDR2 SYGVKD. V was trimmed by 8 bases and J by 6 bases, leaving 20 bases between them. The CDR3 spans 15 residues. Sequenced material: CD8+ T cells from cultured PBMCs, taken from culture after CMV antigen stimulation. The clonotype was recovered from a human donor in good health (CMV status not recorded). Some clones in this sample may be carry-over from other donors' samples. The chain links TRBV10-3 to TRBJ2-1; perhaps D is TRBD1 or TRBD2 (5 bases each). The CDR3 coding sequence is TGTGCCATCCACCGGGGCGGTGGGACCAGCAATGAGCAGTTCTTC. This codes for CAIHRGGGTSNEQFF.